Shown below are 30 T cell receptor beta chains from a single sample sequenced in a study of T cell clonality in common variable immunodeficiency. The data were produced by immunoSEQ multiplex PCR, yet TCRdb's version contains in-frame clones alone and is incomplete. The specimen has about 81,000 clones, none found just once. The source material was peripheral blood mononuclear cells. These receptors all come from a person aged 18 to 69 in good health.

In this sample, this clone turned up many times. The read comes to an end 3 residues before the CDR3 does, leaving the germline J gene to fill in the end. This chain links TRBV6-2 or TRBV6-3 with TRBJ2-7; D gene unclear. CDR1 and CDR2 (germline): MNHEY, SVGEGT. V was cut by 5 bases and J by 0 bases, with 8 bases left in between. This CDR3 has 13 residues. The sequenced part of the CDR3 DNA is TGTGCCAGCAGTCCCCGACTCTCCTACGAG. This gives the protein CASSPRLSYE. The full CDR3 reads CASSPRLSYEQYF.

This clone has ten or more counts. The read terminates 3 residues before the CDR3 end, so the remaining end is supplied by the germline J gene. The chain joins TRBV28 to TRBJ2-1, with TRBD2 matching over 8 bases. The V gene's germline CDR1 is MDHEN and CDR2 SYDVKM. This CDR3 is built from 16 residues. After removal of 2 bases from V and 5 bases from J, the junction contained 8 bases not matched to a gene. The CDR3 is CASSLILLAEHNEQFF. The DNA read from the CDR3 is TGTGCCAGCAGTTTAATCCTACTAGCGGAGCACAATGAG.

This clone was detected many times. The CDR3 bases that were read are TGTGCCAGCAGCCTACAGACAGGGAACGCAGATACG. This translates into CASSLQTGNADT. The full CDR3 reads CASSLQTGNADTQYF. The gene calls are TRBV7-2 and TRBJ2-3; TRBD1 matches 7 bases. The read ends 3 residues shy of where the CDR3 ends; the end is completed using the germline J gene. This CDR3 is built from 15 residues. V gave up 5 bases and J gave up 4 bases; unmatched junction bases: 9. Germline CDR1 and CDR2: SGHTA and FQGNSA.

This clone has a count of ten or more. The sequenced fragment ends 3 residues before the CDR3 boundary, so the rest is inferred from the germline J gene. This chain uses TRBV5-5 with TRBJ1-6; tentatively, D is TRBD1 (5 bases). The CDR3 sequence is 15 residues long. The germline V gene has CDR1 SGHKS and CDR2 YYEKEE (reference sequence). The V and J ends lost 4 bases and 4 bases respectively, with 12 bases between them. CDR3 loop: CASSPGRGYNSPLHF. CDR3 DNA, as far as it was read: TGTGCCAGCAGCCCTGGGCGGGGGTATAATTCACCC.

This clone was detected ten times or more. From the germline J gene comes the end of the CDR3, since the read stops 3 residues before it. The chain has TRBV19 and TRBJ2-1; 10 positions agree with TRBD2. CDR3 length: 16 residues. J was trimmed by 8 bases and V by 0 bases; bases with no gene match: 7. Germline V gene data show CDR1 as LNHDA and CDR2 as SQIVND (reference sequence). CDR3 sequence: CASSIEASGSPHEQFF. CDR3 DNA, as far as it was read: TGTGCCAGTAGTATAGAGGCTAGCGGGAGTCCCCATGAG.

This clone was found many times. Read coverage stops 3 residues before the CDR3 terminus; the germline J gene supplies the remainder. The chain couples TRBV7-6 to TRBJ2-3; 9 bases are shared with TRBD2. Trimming took 1 base from V and 2 from J; bases not matched to a gene: 7. Germline CDR1 SGHVS, CDR2 FNYEAQ. This CDR3 has 17 residues. This chain's CDR3 is CASSLGASGDFTDTQYF. Partial CDR3 DNA: TGTGCCAGCAGCTTAGGGGCTAGCGGGGACTTCACAGATACG.

This clone showed up many times. The read ends 3 residues before the CDR3 terminus; that terminus is restored from the germline J gene. The V call is TRBV5-1, the J call TRBJ2-1; 9 bases fit TRBD1. J lost 6 bases, V lost 4 bases, and 8 bases had no gene match. Germline CDR1 is SGHRS and CDR2 is YFSETQ. The CDR3 extends over 15 amino acids. The sequenced CDR3 bases are TGCGCCAGCAGCGCGGGGACAGGGAACTTCAATGAG. The encoded protein is CASSAGTGNFNE. The entire CDR3 protein reads CASSAGTGNFNEQFF. Using reference TRBV5-1 and TRBJ2-1 for the parts outside the CDR3, the full variable domain is KAGVTQTPRYLIKTRGQQVTLSCSPISGHRSVSWYQQTPGQGLQFLFEYFSETQRNKGNFPGRFSGRQFSNSRSEMNVSTLELGDSALYLCASSAGTGNFNEQFFGPGTRLTVL.

This clone was seen repeatedly, ten times or more. The read is 3 residues too short to cover the CDR3 end, so that end is filled in from the germline J gene. This sequence joins TRBV7-2 and TRBJ2-7, with 9 bases fitting TRBD1. This CDR3 has 14 amino acids. Germline CDR1 and CDR2: SGHTA and FQGNSA. V was clipped by 4 bases and J by 6 bases; unmatched bases: 7. Here the CDR3 reads CASSSSGTGLEQYF. The CDR3 DNA, read in part, is TGTGCCAGCAGCTCATCCGGGACAGGGCTCGAG.

This clone came up many times. Its ends do not fully match the called genes, so a read error is possible. The read ends 3 residues early relative to the CDR3; the germline J gene fills the gap. V and J are TRBV4-2 and TRBJ2-3; 8 bases match TRBD1. The germline V gene encodes CDR1 LGHNA and CDR2 YNFKEQ. The CDR3 has 15 residues. The CDR3 DNA, read in part, is TGCGCCAGCAGCCAATCACAGGGGGACACAGATACG. The encoded protein is CASSQSQGDTDT. The complete CDR3 reads CASSQSQGDTDTQYF.

This clone was picked up a small number of times. The DNA ends 3 residues before the CDR3 does, and the rest of the CDR3 is filled in from the germline J gene. The chain combines TRBV18 with TRBJ1-4, with TRBD1 identical over 7 bases. Germline-derived CDR1 and CDR2 are KGHSH and LQKENI. This CDR3 has 19 amino acids. Germline trimming cut 3 bases from V and 7 bases from J; bases unmatched to any gene: 20. CDR3 bases read: TGTGCCAGCTCACCGCCTACGGGACAGCTAAATGGGAGACTTGAAAAA. This encodes CASSPPTGQLNGRLEK. The whole CDR3 sequence reads CASSPPTGQLNGRLEKLFF.

This clone has only a few counts. From the germline J gene comes the end of the CDR3, since the read stops 3 residues before it. The chain links TRBV5-1 to TRBJ2-1; 8 bases match TRBD2. Germline V gives CDR1 SGHRS, CDR2 YFSETQ. The CDR3 loop spans 15 amino acids. Trimming took 4 bases from V and 6 from J; bases not matched to a gene: 9. The chain's CDR3 is CASSPAGASSNEQFF. The DNA read from the CDR3 is TGCGCCAGCAGCCCAGCGGGAGCGAGTAGCAATGAG. Filled out from reference TRBV5-1 and TRBJ2-1, the complete variable domain reads KAGVTQTPRYLIKTRGQQVTLSCSPISGHRSVSWYQQTPGQGLQFLFEYFSETQRNKGNFPGRFSGRQFSNSRSEMNVSTLELGDSALYLCASSPAGASSNEQFFGPGTRLTVL.

This clone was seen many times. The read stops 3 residues short of the end of the CDR3; the missing end is completed from the germline J gene. V and J are TRBV12-3 or TRBV12-4 and TRBJ2-7; the match to TRBD2 covers 9 bases. With V trimmed by 1 base and J by 4 bases, 2 bases remained unmatched. The CDR3 spans 14 residues. The CDR3 bases that were read are TGTGCCAGCAGTTTAGGACTAGCGGCTTACGAG. It translates to CASSLGLAAYE. The full CDR3 sequence reads CASSLGLAAYEQYF.

This clone has ten or more counts. The covered CDR3 bases are TGTGCCAGTAGTAACGCCAGGGGCACTGAA. As protein: CASSNARGTE. In full, the CDR3 is CASSNARGTEAFF. The chain uses TRBV19 and TRBJ1-1; a possible D gene is TRBD1 (6 bases). The read stops 3 residues short of the end of the CDR3; the missing end is completed from the germline J gene. The CDR3 contains 13 residues. In germline, CDR1 is LNHDA, CDR2 SQIVND (reference sequence). The V and J ends lost 4 bases and 4 bases respectively, with 10 bases between them.

This clone was recorded at least ten times. Read coverage stops 3 residues before the CDR3 terminus; the germline J gene supplies the remainder. The V and J genes are TRBV19 and TRBJ1-3; D is ambiguous. The germline V gene encodes CDR1 LNHDA and CDR2 SQIVND (reference sequence). The CDR3 runs 12 residues. V was shortened by 2 bases and J by 8 bases, with 7 bases between the two germline ends. The CDR3: CASSIPRDTIYF. The covered CDR3 bases are TGTGCCAGTAGTATACCGCGGGACACC.

In its sample, this clone was seen many times. The observed sequence ends 3 residues before the CDR3 terminus, with the missing tail filled in from the germline J gene. This chain links TRBV7-9 with TRBJ1-1; no definite D call. The germline V and J ends were trimmed by 1 base and 1 base, with 4 bases remaining between them. The CDR3 runs 13 residues. The germline CDR1 and CDR2 sequences are SEHNR and FQNEAQ (reference sequence). CDR3 sequence reads: CASSLDRNTEAFF. The CDR3 DNA, read in part, is TGTGCCAGCAGCTTAGATAGGAACACTGAA.

This clone was counted only a few times. The CDR3 end is not reached by the read, which stops 3 residues before it; the germline J gene fills it in. The genes are TRBV6-7 and TRBJ2-2; D might be TRBD1 (6 bases). TRBV6-7 is reported as an ORF; its role is uncertain. CDR3 length: 12 residues. V shed 9 bases and J shed 3 bases, with 8 bases lying between them. The CDR3 sequence: CARRGYTGELFF. The CDR3 bases that were read are TGTGCCAGAAGGGGGTACACCGGGGAG.

At least ten counts were recorded for this clone. The CDR3 end falls 3 residues outside the read, so it is completed with the germline J gene. The chain combines TRBV7-2 with TRBJ2-7; 8 nucleotides align to TRBD2. Trimming removed 2 bases from V and 2 bases from J; junction bases left unmatched: 5. This CDR3 has 15 residues. Germline V gives CDR1 SGHTA, CDR2 FQGNSA. The covered CDR3 bases are TGTGCCAGCAGCTTATCCGGGACTAGACCCTACGAG. This sequence encodes CASSLSGTRPYE. The whole CDR3 reads CASSLSGTRPYEQYF. The whole variable domain, remainder taken from reference TRBV7-2 and TRBJ2-7, is GAGVSQSPSNKVTEKGKDVELRCDPISGHTALYWYRQSLGQGLEFLIYFQGNSAPDKSGLPSDRFSAERTGGSVSTLTIQRTQQEDSAVYLCASSLSGTRPYEQYFGPGTRLTVT.

This clone was seen repeatedly, ten times or more. The CDR3 here is CASSLYGRNEQFF. CDR3 DNA, as far as it was read: TGTGCCAGCAGCTTATACGGCAGGAATGAG. The V gene is TRBV7-3, the J gene TRBJ2-1; unclear D gene. The read terminates 3 residues before the CDR3 end, so the remaining end is supplied by the germline J gene. The V and J ends lost 2 bases and 7 bases respectively, with 9 bases between them. Germline-derived CDR1 and CDR2 are SGHTA and FQGTGA. CDR3 length: 13 amino acids.

This clone has at least ten counts. This CDR3 is CASSLGLAGGHTDTQYF. The sequenced CDR3 bases are TGTGCCAGCAGTTTGGGACTAGCGGGAGGACACACAGATACG. The genes are TRBV12-3 or TRBV12-4 and TRBJ2-3; 15 bases fit TRBD2. The read ends 3 residues before the CDR3 terminus; that terminus is restored from the germline J gene. There are 17 residues in the CDR3. Trimming took 3 bases from V and 2 from J; bases not matched to a gene: 3.

This clone was counted at least ten times. The CDR3 bases that were read are TGTGCCAAAACAACAGGGTGGAACACTGAA. Amino acids: CAKTTGWNTE. The full CDR3 protein is CAKTTGWNTEAFF. The J gene is TRBJ1-1, the V gene TRBV30, with D perhaps TRBD1 (6 bases). From the germline J gene comes the end of the CDR3, since the read stops 3 residues before it. Between the trimmed V and J ends, which lost 8 bases and 1 base, there was a span of 14 bases. The germline gives CDR1 GTSNPN, CDR2 SVGIG (reference sequence). The CDR3 length is 13 residues.

Ten or more counts support this clone. The CDR3 end falls 3 residues outside the read, so it is completed with the germline J gene. The rearrangement uses TRBV5-1 and TRBJ2-3; 12 bases are shared with TRBD2. CDR3 length equals 18 residues. J was trimmed by 1 base and V by 0 bases; bases with no gene match: 6. The germline gives CDR1 SGHRS, CDR2 YFSETQ. The part of the CDR3 DNA that was read is TGCGCCAGCAGCTTGGGGCTAGCGGGAGGGCCACGCACAGATACG. It encodes CASSLGLAGGPRTDT. The full-length CDR3 reads as CASSLGLAGGPRTDTQYF.

This clone was recorded at least ten times. The sequence runs out 3 residues before the end of the CDR3; the remainder is reconstructed from the germline J gene. The chain is built from TRBV9 and TRBJ1-2, with D perhaps TRBD1 (5 bases). This CDR3 comprises 14 residues. From germline, CDR1 is SGDLS and CDR2 YYNGEE. V was pared by 3 bases and J by 3 bases, with 12 bases between. The CDR3 sequence: CASSAFQGDYGYTF. The covered CDR3 bases are TGTGCCAGCAGCGCTTTCCAGGGTGACTATGGC.

This clone was recorded at least ten times. Read data end 3 residues before the CDR3 end; the end is taken from the germline J gene. The chain links TRBV20-1 to TRBJ2-5; no clear D gene. From germline, CDR1 is DFQATT and CDR2 SNEGSKA (reference sequence). The CDR3 has 13 residues. V was shortened by 2 bases and J by 1 base, with 8 bases between the two germline ends. CDR3 amino acids: CSARKQLQETQYF. The covered CDR3 bases are TGCAGTGCTAGAAAGCAACTCCAAGAGACC.

This clone was seen repeatedly, ten times or more. CDR3 in amino acids: CASSPFTDTQYF. The part of the CDR3 DNA that was read is TGTGCCAGCAGCCCCTTCACAGATACG. The chain combines TRBV7-2 with TRBJ2-3, with D unclear. The DNA ends 3 residues before the CDR3 does, and the rest of the CDR3 is filled in from the germline J gene. The V gene lost 5 bases and the J gene lost 2 bases, with 5 bases spanning the gap. The CDR3 has 12 amino acids. Germline values: CDR1 SGHTA, CDR2 FQGNSA.

This clone has a count of ten or more. The read ends 3 residues early relative to the CDR3; the germline J gene fills the gap. This sequence joins TRBV19 and TRBJ1-5; no reliable D call. The CDR3 spans 13 residues. Germline V gene data show CDR1 as LNHDA and CDR2 as SQIVND (reference sequence). V lost 3 bases and J lost 5, with 8 bases in between. The sequenced CDR3 bases are TGTGCCAGTAGTATTACCCGGGATCAGCCC. Translating it yields CASSITRDQP. The full CDR3 reads CASSITRDQPQHF.

The sample holds many counts of this clone. One junction end does not reproduce the germline sequence, and a read error may be involved. The missing CDR3 end, 3 residues past where the read stops, is filled in from the germline J gene. The V and J genes are TRBV7-3 and TRBJ2-3; 11 nucleotides align to TRBD2. Germline V gives CDR1 SGHTA, CDR2 FQGTGA. This CDR3 region has 17 residues. The covered CDR3 bases are TGTGCCAGCAACTTATACTTACTAGCGGGAGATGGGGATACG. It encodes CASNLYLLAGDGDT. The whole CDR3 protein is CASNLYLLAGDGDTQYF.

This clone has just a few counts. The junction does not match germline at one end; this may be a read error. The CDR3 end falls 3 residues outside the read, so it is completed with the germline J gene. The chain recombines TRBV20-1 with TRBJ1-2; D is uncertain. There are 13 residues in the CDR3. Germline CDR1 DFQATT, CDR2 SNEGSKA (reference sequence). CDR3 loop: CSAREPDNYGYTF. The sequenced part of the CDR3 DNA is TGCAGCGCTAGAGAGCCAGATAACTATGGC.

Remarks on this clone: The CDR3 is cut off 3 residues early in the read; its end comes from the germline J gene. The V gene is TRBV29-1, the J gene TRBJ2-1; 12 nucleotides align to TRBD2. With V trimmed by 6 bases and J by 7 bases, 10 bases remained unmatched. The CDR3 is 15 amino acids. Germline V gene data show CDR1 as SQVTM and CDR2 as ANQGSEA. The CDR3 is CSVGQLAGGSNEQFF. The sequenced CDR3 bases are TGCAGCGTAGGGCAGCTAGCGGGAGGGTCGAATGAG.

Ten or more counts support this clone. The CDR3 end lies 3 residues beyond the end of the read and is filled in from the germline J gene. The chain has TRBV5-6 and TRBJ1-5; 7 bases line up with TRBD1. V lost 4 bases to trimming and J lost 5 bases; unmatched junction nucleotides: 3. The CDR3 sequence is 13 residues long. Germline V gives CDR1 SGHDT, CDR2 YYEEEE. The part of the CDR3 DNA that was read is TGTGCCAGCAGCCGGGGACAGTATCAGCCC. This translates into CASSRGQYQP. The CDR3 in full is CASSRGQYQPQHF. The full variable domain, in which reference TRBV5-6 and TRBJ1-5 provide the parts outside the CDR3, is DAGVTQSPTHLIKTRGQQVTLRCSPKSGHDTVSWYQQALGQGPQFIFQYYEEEERQRGNFPDRFSGHQFPNYSSELNVNALLLGDSALYLCASSRGQYQPQHFGDGTRLSIL.

This clone has ten or more counts. Germline and junction disagree at one end, which may indicate a read error. The read terminates 3 residues before the CDR3 end, so the remaining end is supplied by the germline J gene. The V call is TRBV7-7, the J call TRBJ2-7; 10 bases line up with TRBD2. CDR1 and CDR2 from the germline V gene are SSHAT and FNYEAQ (reference sequence). The CDR3 has 18 residues. This CDR3 is CASSLARASGSRSYEQYF. The part of the CDR3 DNA that was read is TGTGCTAGCAGCTTAGCGAGGGCTAGCGGGAGTAGAAGCTACGAG.